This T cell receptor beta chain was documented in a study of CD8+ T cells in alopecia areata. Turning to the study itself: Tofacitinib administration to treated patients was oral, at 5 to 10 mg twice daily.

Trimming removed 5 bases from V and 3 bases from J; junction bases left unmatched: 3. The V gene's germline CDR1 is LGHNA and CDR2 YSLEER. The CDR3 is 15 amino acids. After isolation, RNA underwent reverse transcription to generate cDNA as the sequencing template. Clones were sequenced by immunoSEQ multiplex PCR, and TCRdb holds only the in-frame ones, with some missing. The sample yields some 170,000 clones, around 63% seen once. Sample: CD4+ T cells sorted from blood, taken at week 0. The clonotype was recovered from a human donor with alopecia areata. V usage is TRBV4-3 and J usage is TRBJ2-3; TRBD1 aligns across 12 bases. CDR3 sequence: CASSLGQGATDTQYF. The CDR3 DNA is TGCGCCAGCAGCTTGGGACAGGGGGCAACAGATACGCAGTATTTT.